One and the same sample provided the 19 T cell receptor beta chains below, sequenced in a study of blood T cell repertoires in COVID-19. Only in-frame clones appear in the TCRdb table, and some are missing; sequencing was by immunoSEQ multiplex PCR. The sample includes hundreds of thousands of clones, 90% of them seen just once. The source material was PBMCs or T cells enriched from blood (not recorded which). The receptors derive from a woman aged 18-29 years with acute COVID-19.

V gene TRBV6-5 combines with J gene TRBJ2-5, with D perhaps matching TRBD1 (5 bases). V gave up 7 bases and J gave up 2 bases, with 8 bases separating them. Germline assignment: CDR1 MNHEY and CDR2 SVGAGI. The CDR3 totals 12 residues. The CDR3 protein is CASTRDQETQYF. The CDR3 nucleotides read TGTGCCAGCACCAGGGATCAAGAGACCCAGTACTTC.

The rearrangement uses TRBV5-1 and TRBJ2-1; 8 bases align to TRBD2. From germline, CDR1 is SGHRS and CDR2 YFSETQ. V trimming: 4 bases; J trimming: 3 bases; junction bases outside the gene matches: 12. The CDR3 loop spans 17 amino acids. The CDR3 region has the DNA TGCGCCAGCAGCGCCGGACTAGCCGGACCTAACTACAATGAGCAGTTCTTC. Protein: CASSAGLAGPNYNEQFF.

The chain has TRBV3-1 (or the pseudogene TRBV3-2) and TRBJ2-7, with D possibly being TRBD1 (6 bases). Trimming left V 0 bases short and J 9 bases short, with 27 bases between. The CDR3 totals 18 residues. Germline values: CDR1 LGHDT, CDR2 YNNKEL (reference sequence). The CDR3 nucleotides are TGTGCCAGCAGCCAAGATTCCCCCGGACAGCCTGTCTCTGGAGGGCAGTACTTC. Protein sequence: CASSQDSPGQPVSGGQYF.

This chain links TRBV6-1 with TRBJ2-1; 12 nucleotides match TRBD2. The germline CDR1 and CDR2 sequences are MNHNS and SASEGT. The CDR3 spans 17 residues. The V segment lost 4 bases and the J segment 9 bases; nucleotides outside the gene matches: 13. The CDR3 sequence is CASSAKQTTSGRGEQFF. The CDR3 coding sequence is TGTGCCAGCAGTGCAAAACAAACGACTAGCGGGAGAGGTGAGCAGTTCTTC.

This sequence joins TRBV29-1 and TRBJ2-1; the D is unclear. Germline lookup yields CDR1 SQVTM and CDR2 ANQGSEA. The CDR3 is 10 amino acids. Trimming removed 6 bases at V and 6 bases at J, with 6 bases between. This CDR3 reads CSVYINEQFF. CDR3 sequence (DNA): TGCAGCGTCTATATCAATGAGCAGTTCTTC.

This chain uses TRBV7-8 with TRBJ2-7, with D hard to call. CDR1 is SGHVS and CDR2 is FQNEAQ in the germline V gene. The CDR3 covers 13 residues. V gave up 7 bases and J gave up 0 bases, with 10 bases separating them. CDR3 bases: TGTGCCAGCATGGATTCTAGCTCCTACGAGCAGTACTTC. Amino acid sequence: CASMDSSSYEQYF.

The CDR3 DNA reads as TGTGCCAGCAGCTTAGTGTGGACGGGAGCGACGGAGACCCAGTACTTC. This encodes CASSLVWTGATETQYF. This chain uses TRBV7-7 with TRBJ2-5, with D maybe TRBD2 (6 bases). V was pared by 1 base and J by 5 bases, with 17 bases between. Germline V gene lookup returns CDR1 SSHAT and CDR2 FNYEAQ (reference sequence). CDR3 length equals 16 residues.

The chain is built from TRBV24-1 and TRBJ2-3; D unclear. Germline-derived CDR1 and CDR2 are KGHDR and SFDVKD. The CDR3 loop spans 15 amino acids. The ends were cut back, 3 bases at V and 3 bases at J, with 12 bases in the middle. The CDR3 loop is CATSDSASVTDTQYF. As DNA, the CDR3 is TGTGCCACCAGTGATAGTGCTTCGGTGACAGATACGCAGTATTTT.

The rearrangement joins TRBV2 to TRBJ2-7, with TRBD2 identical over 12 bases. The CDR3 spans 17 residues. Germline CDR1 and CDR2: SNHLY and FYNNEI. V lost 6 bases and J lost 3; bases outside the gene matches: 12. CDR3 bases: TGTGCCAGCAGGGAAAGCCCCCCGACTAGCGGGAGCTACGAGCAGTACTTC. It yields the protein CASRESPPTSGSYEQYF.

The V and J genes are TRBV2 and TRBJ1-4, with 8 positions matching TRBD1. The CDR3 spans 14 residues. Germline loops: CDR1 SNHLY, CDR2 FYNNEI. After removal of 7 bases from V and 10 bases from J, the junction contained 11 bases not matched to a gene. Here the CDR3 DNA reads TGTGCCAGCACGTTTTCTGGACAGGGAGTAAAACTGTTTTTT. Translating it yields CASTFSGQGVKLFF.

This clone was observed once. The chain has TRBV10-2 and TRBJ2-1; 15 bases map to TRBD2. V trimming: 7 bases; J trimming: 9 bases; junction bases outside the gene matches: 4. Germline V gene lookup returns CDR1 WSHSY and CDR2 SAAADI. This CDR3 comprises 14 residues. Here the CDR3 DNA reads TGCGCCAGCATCAGGACTAGCGGGAGGGCTGAGCAGTTCTTC. Translating gives CASIRTSGRAEQFF.

This clone was seen repeatedly, ten times or more. The chain combines TRBV11-2 with TRBJ1-5, with unresolved D. CDR3 length: 15 residues. CDR1 is SGHAT and CDR2 is FQNNGV in the germline V gene. V lost 6 bases to trimming and J lost 2 bases, with 14 bases between them. The CDR3 bases are TGTGCCAGCAGTCAACGGGTGGCCGGCAATCAGCCCCAGCATTTT. The encoded protein is CASSQRVAGNQPQHF.

This clone was observed a single time. V is TRBV4-1 and J is TRBJ1-5; 9 nucleotides agree with TRBD1. V dropped 3 bases and J dropped 6; count of bases not matched to a gene: 6. There are 15 residues in the CDR3. From germline, CDR1 is MGHRA and CDR2 YSYEKL. CDR3 nucleotides: TGCGCCAGCAGCCACGGGACAGGGATGATTCAGCCCCAGCATTTT. It translates to CASSHGTGMIQPQHF.

The chain uses TRBV18 and TRBJ2-5; 8 bases are shared with TRBD1. J lost 1 base, V lost 5 bases, and 15 bases had no gene match. Germline V gene lookup returns CDR1 KGHSH and CDR2 LQKENI. The length of the CDR3 is 18 residues. The CDR3 reads CASSSLRTGLSVQETQYF. As DNA, the CDR3 is TGTGCCAGCTCAAGTCTTCGGACAGGGTTATCTGTCCAAGAGACCCAGTACTTC.

The gene calls are TRBV29-1 and TRBJ2-7; TRBD1 matches 7 bases. Germline CDR1 SQVTM, CDR2 ANQGSEA. J gave up 3 bases and V 5 bases, and 7 bases lay outside the gene matches. There are 13 residues in the CDR3. The CDR3 sequence: CSVNWQGVYEQYF. DNA for the CDR3: TGCAGCGTTAATTGGCAGGGGGTCTACGAGCAGTACTTC.

The chain carries TRBV5-6 and TRBJ2-7; possibly TRBD2 for D (5 bases). Germline assignment: CDR1 SGHDT and CDR2 YYEEEE. V lost 0 bases and J lost 2, with 15 bases in between. This CDR3 is built from 16 residues. CDR3 loop: CASSLGSSFWAYEQYF. CDR3 DNA: TGTGCCAGCAGCTTGGGCTCTAGCTTTTGGGCCTACGAGCAGTACTTC.

The genes are TRBV27 and TRBJ2-7; TRBD1 aligns across 7 bases. There are 15 residues in the CDR3. Germline loops: CDR1 MNHEY, CDR2 SMNVEV (reference sequence). J lost 5 bases, V lost 5 bases, and 12 bases had no gene match. The CDR3 loop reads CASSPQGPVGNEQYF. DNA for the CDR3: TGTGCCAGCAGTCCACAGGGGCCTGTCGGTAACGAGCAGTACTTC.

V is TRBV7-9 and J is TRBJ2-1; 8 nucleotides match TRBD2. This CDR3 has 15 residues. The V segment lost 3 bases and the J segment 1 base; nucleotides outside the gene matches: 2. Germline values: CDR1 SEHNR, CDR2 FQNEAQ (reference sequence). The CDR3 DNA reads as TGTGCCAGCAGCTTTAAGCGGGAGTCCTACAATGAGCAGTTCTTC. This translates into CASSFKRESYNEQFF.

The chain employs TRBV29-1 and TRBJ2-1, with no clear D. The CDR3 is 15 amino acids. Trimming left V 6 bases short and J 0 bases short, with 15 bases between. CDR1 is SQVTM and CDR2 is ANQGSEA in the germline V gene. CDR3 sequence reads: CSVETGYSSYNEQFF. The CDR3 DNA is TGCAGCGTCGAGACTGGCTATAGCTCCTACAATGAGCAGTTCTTC.